What follows describes a single T cell receptor (beta chain). The entry originates in a study of blood T cell repertoires in COVID-19. Sequencing was performed with immunoSEQ multiplex PCR; in TCRdb, only in-frame clones are kept and a portion is missing. The sample lists 75,000 to 95,000 clones; around 81% were seen once. V shed 3 bases, J shed 6 bases, and the junction held 11 bases outside the gene matches. CDR1 is WSHSY, CDR2 SAAADI, per germline. This CDR3 spans 16 amino acids. The specimen was peripheral blood. The chain employs TRBV10-2 and TRBJ1-2, with 9 nucleotides matching TRBD1. The clonotype originates from a man aged 45-65 years with acute or convalescent COVID-19. CDR3: CASSDFPGQGGHGYTF. In nucleotides, the CDR3 is TGCGCCAGCAGTGACTTCCCGGGACAGGGAGGTCATGGCTACACCTTC.